This T cell receptor beta chain is from a study of blood T cell repertoires in COVID-19 (dated by TCRdb to 2018 to 2020). Broadly, across the study: Samples from collaborators originated in the United States, Italy and Spain and spanned both the acute and convalescent phases of COVID-19. Subjects who had been exposed to COVID-19, were actively infected with it, or had recovered from it provided the deeply sampled blood TCRbeta repertoires that made up the dataset. The prospective study material was composed of cDNA or gDNA derived from T cells, B-cell-depleted T cells, or PBMCs. HLA class I and class II types, where available, came from metadata supplied by the sample provider rather than from assay-based typing. The repertoires were made available in a free public database intended to serve as a resource for research on the immune response to SARS-CoV-2. Samples came from the ongoing ImmuneRACE study (first 160 participants) plus 1,254 subjects from 6 global collaborators. A de-identified subject ID, COVID-19 status, age in years and sex were almost always included in the sample metadata.

Results and caveats for the whole study, not just this receptor: Clinical and demographic metadata were provided uncurated, with the amount varying by source and participant.

Concerning this clone itself: Which antigen it targets is not known. It has no much larger one-base neighbor in the sample; base qualities were not kept.

The immunoSEQ Assay, a bias-controlled multiplex PCR, was used to amplify TCRbeta CDR3 regions from genomic DNA. Processing in the source paper ran as follows. Nucleated cell counts per sample were estimated from amplification of reference gene primers within the assay. Sequence reads were collapsed and filtered to measure the absolute abundance of every unique TCRbeta CDR3 rearrangement. Productive Simpson clonality was computed per sample as the square root of Simpson's diversity index over productive rearrangements. The immuneACCESS repertoire file appears here via TCRdb, limited to in-frame rearrangements. These files lack a portion of the clones; in checked studies, under half of the deficit traces to unresolved V genes, and the cause of the others is not known. V and J calls and clone size are those listed in that table; D and trimming were worked out from the DNA. In all, the sample holds 50,000 to 60,000 clones, and about 80% of those were seen once. About 9.1% of the sample lies in the top ten.

One collaborating source in Seattle enrolled patients while the patients were actively infected and followed the patients over time throughout the course of disease. Each collaborating institution followed its own protocols to collect whole blood in K2EDTA tubes. Collaborator samples were shipped for TCRbeta analysis as frozen whole blood, isolated PBMCs, or DNA extracted from either sample type. The clonotype comes from an elderly man with COVID-19, enrolled during active disease. Material: peripheral blood.

The nucleotide sequence reads TGTGCCTGGATCCCTCGGGGGGGCCAACAGTTCTTC. This is translated as CAWIPRGGQQFF. In this chain, TRBV30 is recombined with TRBJ2-1; the junction holds 8 bases that match TRBD2. CDR1 is given as GTSNPN and CDR2 as SVGIG, both from the germline V gene (reference sequence). There are 12 amino acids in the CDR3, from cysteine to phenylalanine inclusive. The only DNA kept is the CDR3, 36 bases in frame from the first base. V has 4 bases trimmed and J has 13 bases trimmed; junction bases matching no gene number 9.